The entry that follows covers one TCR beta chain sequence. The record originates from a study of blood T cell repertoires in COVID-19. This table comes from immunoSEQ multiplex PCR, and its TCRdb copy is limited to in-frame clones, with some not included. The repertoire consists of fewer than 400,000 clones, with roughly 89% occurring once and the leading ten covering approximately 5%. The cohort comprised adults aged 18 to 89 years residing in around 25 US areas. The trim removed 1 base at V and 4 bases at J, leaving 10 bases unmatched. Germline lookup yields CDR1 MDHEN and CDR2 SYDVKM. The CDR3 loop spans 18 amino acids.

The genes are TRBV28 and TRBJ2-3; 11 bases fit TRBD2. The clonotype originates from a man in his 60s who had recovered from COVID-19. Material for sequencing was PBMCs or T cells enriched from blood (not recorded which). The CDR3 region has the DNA TGTGCCAGCAGTTTATCCCTTACTAGCGGGAGTGAGGCAGATACGCAGTATTTT. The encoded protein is CASSLSLTSGSEADTQYF.